Described below is a single T cell receptor (beta chain) sequence and its context. This sample is drawn from a study of CD8 T cells in Susac syndrome. CDR1 is ENHRY and CDR2 is SYGVKD in the germline V gene. The CDR3 sequence is 15 residues long. V dropped 2 bases and J dropped 1 base, with 9 bases sitting between them. The authors reverse transcribed roughly 0.5 to 1 ug RNA with random hexamers. TCRdb independently ran MiXCR on the immunoSEQ multiplex PCR reads; one entry per CDR3 protein. This table has 150,000 to 200,000 distinct CDR3 sequences, around 90% appearing once. Sequencing used CD4+ T cells from PBMCs. This sequence originates from a human donor with Susac syndrome. The chain couples TRBV10-3 to TRBJ1-5; D remains unclear. CDR3 in DNA: TGTGCCATCAGTGAGGACACCGCCAGCAATCAGCCCCAGCATTTT. Its translation: CAISEDTASNQPQHF.